This passage covers 5 T cell receptor beta chains from one sample sequenced in a study of CD8 T cells in Susac syndrome. The RNA input was about 0.5 to 1 ug, and it was reverse transcribed with random hexamers. A single record per CDR3 protein comes from TCRdb applying MiXCR to the immunoSEQ multiplex PCR reads. The sample has roughly 200,000 distinct CDR3 sequences; about 94% are singletons. The sample taken for sequencing was CD4+ T cells from PBMCs. All receptors come from a human donor in good health.

The CDR3 nucleotides read TGTGCCAGCAGCTTACAGTCTGGGGCCAACGTCCTGACTTTC. Its translation is CASSLQSGANVLTF. V usage is TRBV7-9 and J usage is TRBJ2-6; no definite D call. The CDR3 extends over 14 amino acids. V lost 2 bases and J lost 1, with 3 bases in between. CDR1 SEHNR and CDR2 FQNEAQ come from the germline V gene (reference sequence).

This chain uses TRBV7-9 with TRBJ1-1, with D perhaps TRBD1 (5 bases). Trimming left V 5 bases short and J 3 bases short, with 10 bases between. The CDR3 is 13 residues long. The germline CDR1 and CDR2 sequences are SEHNR and FQNEAQ (reference sequence). Written as DNA, the CDR3 is TGTGCCAGCAGCCCGGCGGGGCACACTGAAGCTTTCTTT. Translated, it gives CASSPAGHTEAFF.

The genes are TRBV5-1 and TRBJ1-1, with TRBD1 matching over 10 bases. The CDR3 loop spans 16 amino acids. Germline V gives CDR1 SGHRS, CDR2 YFSETQ. Trimming took 4 bases from V and 0 from J; bases not matched to a gene: 6. The CDR3 coding sequence is TGCGCCAGCAGCCCCGGGACAGGGGCTATGAACACTGAAGCTTTCTTT. Its translation is CASSPGTGAMNTEAFF.

V gene TRBV30 combines with J gene TRBJ2-2; D is perhaps TRBD1 (5 bases). The V gene's germline CDR1 is GTSNPN and CDR2 SVGIG (reference sequence). This CDR3 comprises 14 residues. Trimming removed 1 base at V and 6 bases at J, with 12 bases between. The CDR3 sequence is CAWSALLGAGELFF. The CDR3 DNA is TGTGCCTGGAGTGCCCTCCTAGGGGCCGGGGAGCTGTTTTTT.

The chain has TRBV20-1 and TRBJ1-1; D gene ambiguous. Germline V CDR1 and CDR2: DFQATT, SNEGSKA (reference sequence). CDR3 length: 15 residues. V lost 3 bases and J lost 5, with 19 bases in between. Here the CDR3 reads CSASPQQSYTTEAFF. Written as DNA, the CDR3 is TGCAGTGCTAGTCCCCAGCAGAGCTATACAACTGAAGCTTTCTTT.